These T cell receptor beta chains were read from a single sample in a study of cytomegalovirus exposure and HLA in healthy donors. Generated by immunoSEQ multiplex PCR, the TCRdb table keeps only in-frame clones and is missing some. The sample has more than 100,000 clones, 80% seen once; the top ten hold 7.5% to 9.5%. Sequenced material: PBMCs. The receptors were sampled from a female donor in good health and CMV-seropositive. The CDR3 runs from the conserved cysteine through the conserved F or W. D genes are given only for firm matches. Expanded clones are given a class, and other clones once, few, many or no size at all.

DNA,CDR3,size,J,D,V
TGTGCCATCAGTGATGGTTCCCAAGGGGGGCAGTTCTTC,CAISDGSQGGQFF,few,TRBJ2-1,NA,TRBV10-3
TGTGCCAGCAGCCACGGGACAGGGGGTGGTACTGAAGCTTTCTTT,CASSHGTGGGTEAFF,NA,TRBJ1-1,TRBD1,TRBV4-2
TGCGCCAGCAGCCAAGACCTCAGGGGGACTGAGCAGTTCTTC,CASSQDLRGTEQFF,few,TRBJ2-1,TRBD1,TRBV4-1
TGTGCCAGCTCACCACGAGTAGGGGGCTTGAATGGCTACACCTTC,CASSPRVGGLNGYTF,NA,TRBJ1-2,TRBD1,TRBV18
TGCAGCGCCGACCCGACAGGGACGGATAGGACTGAAGCTTTCTTT,CSADPTGTDRTEAFF,NA,TRBJ1-1,TRBD1,TRBV29-1
TGTGCCAGCAGCCACGGACAGGGTAACACCGGGGAGCTGTTTTTT,CASSHGQGNTGELFF,NA,TRBJ2-2,TRBD1,TRBV7-7
TGTGCCAGCAGCCAAGACGTTCGGGTTACCGGGGAGCTGTTTTTT,CASSQDVRVTGELFF,NA,TRBJ2-2,NA,TRBV14
TGCGCCAGCAGCCAAGGTAGACAGGCCGCGAATGAAAAACTGTTTTTT,CASSQGRQAANEKLFF,NA,TRBJ1-4,NA,TRBV4-1
TGTGCCAGCAGCTCACCTAGCGGGGGCCACTACGAGCAGTACTTC,CASSSPSGGHYEQYF,NA,TRBJ2-7,TRBD2,TRBV7-2
TGTGCCAGCAGAAAAGGGGGACAGGGCGTGTACACTGAAGCTTTCTTT,CASRKGGQGVYTEAFF,NA,TRBJ1-1,TRBD1,TRBV25-1
TGTGCCTGGAGCACCGGGACAGGGAAGCGGGAGCAGTACTTC,CAWSTGTGKREQYF,NA,TRBJ2-7,TRBD1,TRBV30
TGTGCCAGCAGTCGACAGGGATCACTCTATGGCTACACCTTC,CASSRQGSLYGYTF,NA,TRBJ1-2,TRBD1,TRBV6-1
TGTGCCAGTAGTACCGGTGGGGGAGGGAACAATTCACCCCTCCACTTT,CASSTGGGGNNSPLHF,once,TRBJ1-6,NA,TRBV19
TGTGCCAGCAGTTACTCTAGGACAGGGCTCGGCTACGAGCAGTACTTC,CASSYSRTGLGYEQYF,NA,TRBJ2-7,TRBD1,TRBV6-5
TGTGCCAGCCCAACGGGATTAGGCTACACCTTC,CASPTGLGYTF,NA,TRBJ1-2,NA,TRBV28
TGTGCCAGCAGCCATAGGGAGAGTATAAGTGAAAAACTGTTTTTT,CASSHRESISEKLFF,NA,TRBJ1-4,NA,TRBV4-2
TGTGCCAGTAGTATTGGGCAGGGTAGGGGCTACACCTTC,CASSIGQGRGYTF,NA,TRBJ1-2,NA,TRBV19
TGTGCCAGCGGGTGGGGAGGGGTGGGTTCACCCCTCCACTTT,CASGWGGVGSPLHF,NA,TRBJ1-6,NA,TRBV6-1
TGTGCCAGCAGTGAAAGTCCGCAGGGGGCTGGCTTAGAAAAACTGTTTTTT,CASSESPQGAGLEKLFF,NA,TRBJ1-4,TRBD1,TRBV6-1
TGTGCCAGCAGGGGGGACTCCGGGTACGAGCAGTACTTC,CASRGDSGYEQYF,NA,TRBJ2-7,NA,TRBV6-1
TGTGCCAGCAATAGGGGACAGGGGCCCACCGGGGAGCTGTTTTTT,CASNRGQGPTGELFF,NA,TRBJ2-2,TRBD1,TRBV9
TGTGCCAGCAGCCCACCCTCGGGACAGGGCCGGGGGGAGCAGTTCTTC,CASSPPSGQGRGEQFF,NA,TRBJ2-1,TRBD1,TRBV7-6
TGTGCCAGCAGTGAAGAAGCACCAGGGGGCTCGGGGGAGCAGTACTTC,CASSEEAPGGSGEQYF,once,TRBJ2-7,TRBD1,TRBV2